The 7 T cell receptor beta chains in this list originate from one sample, sequenced in a study of blood T cells in healthy people across ages. Combining a sample-barcoded 5' primer with a J-beta primer mix, a second PCR ran for 7 to 11 cycles. TCRdb used MiXCR to reprocess the 5' RACE reads, holding one entry per CDR3 protein. The profile covers some 1.8 million distinct CDR3 sequences, with approximately 40% appearing a single time and 23% taken by the ten largest. Sequences were obtained from blood. These receptor sequences come from a human donor in good health.

The CDR3 spells CASSFVKRWAVSSYEQYF. DNA for the CDR3: TGTGCCAGCAGTTTCGTGAAGAGGTGGGCGGTATCTTCCTACGAGCAGTACTTC. This chain uses TRBV6-5 with TRBJ2-7; no clear D gene. Trimming shortened V by 4 bases and J by 1 base, and 23 bases separated the two germline ends. This CDR3 spans 18 amino acids. Germline values: CDR1 MNHEY, CDR2 SVGAGI.

The chain joins TRBV7-2 to TRBJ2-5; the match to TRBD2 covers 11 bases. V shed 6 bases and J 7 bases; nucleotides not matched to a gene: 7. CDR1 is SGHTA and CDR2 is FQGNSA in the germline V gene. The CDR3 totals 14 residues. Here the CDR3 reads CASSFSGGAVTQYF. CDR3 coding DNA: TGTGCCAGCAGTTTTAGCGGGGGGGCGGTGACCCAGTACTTC. The full variable domain, completed using reference TRBV7-2 and TRBJ2-5, is GAGVSQSPSNKVTEKGKDVELRCDPISGHTALYWYRQSLGQGLEFLIYFQGNSAPDKSGLPSDRFSAERTGGSVSTLTIQRTQQEDSAVYLCASSFSGGAVTQYFGPGTRLLVL.

The chain employs TRBV9 and TRBJ2-5, with D perhaps matching TRBD1 or TRBD2 (6 bases each). The J call may be wrong; the DNA end is better matched by TRBJ2-7. Germline CDR1 reads SGDLS; CDR2 reads YYNGEE. This CDR3 spans 17 amino acids. This chain's CDR3 is CASSPGGGNRKFAEQYF. The CDR3 bases are TGTGCCAGCAGCCCAGGAGGGGGAAACCGTAAATTTGCCGAGCAGTACTTC.

V is TRBV25-1 and J is TRBJ2-1; 9 nucleotides match TRBD2. V shed 7 bases and J 4 bases; nucleotides not matched to a gene: 5. The CDR3 extends over 14 amino acids. CDR1 is MGHDK and CDR2 is SYGVNS in the germline V gene. CDR3 loop: CASTRRGGYNEQFF. In nucleotides, the CDR3 is TGTGCCAGCACCCGGCGGGGGGGGTACAATGAGCAGTTCTTC.

The V call is TRBV7-2, the J call TRBJ2-4, with D possibly TRBD1 on 6 matching bases. V lost 5 bases to trimming and J lost 7 bases, with 12 bases between them. Per the germline V gene, CDR1 is SGHTA and CDR2 is FQGNSA. The CDR3 spans 13 residues. The CDR3 region is CASSRKGENIQYF. The CDR3 region has the DNA TGTGCCAGCAGCCGAAAGGGGGAGAACATTCAGTACTTC.

A few counts support this clonotype. The V gene is TRBV20-1, the J gene TRBJ2-4; a weak D match, TRBD2 (6 bases). V was pared by 2 bases and J by 10 bases, with 15 bases between. CDR3 size: 13 residues. Germline assignment: CDR1 DFQATT and CDR2 SNEGSKA (reference sequence). Here the CDR3 DNA reads TGCAGTGCTAGATACCCGGAGGGGTTGATTCAGTACTTC. This encodes CSARYPEGLIQYF.

Only a few counts were recorded for this clonotype. The rearrangement joins TRBV20-1 to TRBJ2-7; D is unclear. Trimming shortened V by 0 bases and J by 0 bases, and 6 bases separated the two germline ends. CDR3 length: 13 residues. Germline CDR1 reads DFQATT; CDR2 reads SNEGSKA (reference sequence). The CDR3 bases are TGCAGTGCTAGAGATATCAGCTCCTACGAGCAGTACTTC. This encodes CSARDISSYEQYF.